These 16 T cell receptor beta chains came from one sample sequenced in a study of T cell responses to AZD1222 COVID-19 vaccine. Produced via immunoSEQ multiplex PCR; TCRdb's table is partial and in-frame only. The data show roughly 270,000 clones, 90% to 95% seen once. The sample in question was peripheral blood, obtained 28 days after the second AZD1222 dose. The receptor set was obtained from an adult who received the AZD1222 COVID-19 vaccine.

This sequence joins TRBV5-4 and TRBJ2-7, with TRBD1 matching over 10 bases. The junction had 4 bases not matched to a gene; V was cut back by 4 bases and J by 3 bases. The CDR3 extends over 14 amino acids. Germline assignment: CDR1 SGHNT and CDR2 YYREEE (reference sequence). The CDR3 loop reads CASSARDRGYEQYF. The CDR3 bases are TGTGCCAGCAGCGCCCGGGACAGGGGCTACGAGCAGTACTTC.

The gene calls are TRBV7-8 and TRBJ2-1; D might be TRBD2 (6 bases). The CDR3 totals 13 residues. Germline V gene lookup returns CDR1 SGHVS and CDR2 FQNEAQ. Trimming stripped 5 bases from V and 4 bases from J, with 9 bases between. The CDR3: CASSNGGYNEQFF. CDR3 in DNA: TGTGCCAGCAGCAATGGGGGGTACAATGAGCAGTTCTTC.

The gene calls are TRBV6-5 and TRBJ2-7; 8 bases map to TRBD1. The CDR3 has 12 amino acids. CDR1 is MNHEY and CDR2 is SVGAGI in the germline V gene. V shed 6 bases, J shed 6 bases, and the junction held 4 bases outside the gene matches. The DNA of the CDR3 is TGTGCCAGCAGAGGACAGGGATTCGAGCAGTACTTC. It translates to CASRGQGFEQYF.

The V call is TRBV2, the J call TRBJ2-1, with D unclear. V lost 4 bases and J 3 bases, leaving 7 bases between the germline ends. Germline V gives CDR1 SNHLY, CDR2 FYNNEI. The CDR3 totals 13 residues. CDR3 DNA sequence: TGTGCCAGCAGTGCGGGCAGCTACAATGAGCAGTTCTTC. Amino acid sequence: CASSAGSYNEQFF. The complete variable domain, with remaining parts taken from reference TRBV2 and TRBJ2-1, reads EPEVTQTPSHQVTQMGQEVILRCVPISNHLYFYWYRQILGQKVEFLVSFYNNEISEKSEIFDDQFSVERPDGSNFTLKIRSTKLEDSAMYFCASSAGSYNEQFFGPGTRLTVL.

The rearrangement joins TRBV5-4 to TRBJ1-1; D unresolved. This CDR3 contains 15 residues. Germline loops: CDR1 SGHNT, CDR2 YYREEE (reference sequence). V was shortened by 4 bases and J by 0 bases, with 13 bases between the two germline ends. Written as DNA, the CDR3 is TGTGCCAGCAGCCCTGTCTTGGAAATGAACACTGAAGCTTTCTTT. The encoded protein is CASSPVLEMNTEAFF.

CDR3 nucleotide sequence: TGTGCCAGCAGCCGACAGGGAATCGACTATGGCTACACCTTC. It translates to CASSRQGIDYGYTF. The rearrangement uses TRBV4-2 and TRBJ1-2; TRBD1 aligns across 7 bases. Trimming took 4 bases from V and 3 from J; bases not matched to a gene: 5. The germline gives CDR1 LGHNA, CDR2 YNFKEQ. The CDR3 sequence is 14 residues long.

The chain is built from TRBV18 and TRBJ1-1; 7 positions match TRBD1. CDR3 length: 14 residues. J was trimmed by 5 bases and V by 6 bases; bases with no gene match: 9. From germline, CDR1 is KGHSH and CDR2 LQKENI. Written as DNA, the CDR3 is TGTGCCAGCTCGGGGGGACAGAGGGTAACTGAAGCTTTCTTT. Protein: CASSGGQRVTEAFF.

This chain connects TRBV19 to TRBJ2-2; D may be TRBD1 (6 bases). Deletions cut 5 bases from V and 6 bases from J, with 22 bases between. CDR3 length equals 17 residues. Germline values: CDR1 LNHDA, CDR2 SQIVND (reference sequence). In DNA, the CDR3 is TGTGCCAGTAGTGCCCGCAGGGGAGTGGTCGGTGCCGGGGAGCTGTTTTTT. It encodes CASSARRGVVGAGELFF.

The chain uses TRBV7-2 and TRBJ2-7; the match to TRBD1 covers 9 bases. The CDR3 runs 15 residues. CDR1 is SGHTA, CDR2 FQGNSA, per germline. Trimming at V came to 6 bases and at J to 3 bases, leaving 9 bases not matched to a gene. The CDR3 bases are TGTGCCAGCAGTTACCCCGGGACAGGGAGCTACGAGCAGTACTTC. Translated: CASSYPGTGSYEQYF.

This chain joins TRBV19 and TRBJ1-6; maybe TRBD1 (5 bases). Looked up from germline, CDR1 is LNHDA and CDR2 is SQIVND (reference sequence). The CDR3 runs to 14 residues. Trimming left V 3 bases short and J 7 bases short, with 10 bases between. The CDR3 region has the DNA TGTGCCAGTAGTATTACAGGAGGGAATTCACCCCTCCACTTT. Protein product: CASSITGGNSPLHF.

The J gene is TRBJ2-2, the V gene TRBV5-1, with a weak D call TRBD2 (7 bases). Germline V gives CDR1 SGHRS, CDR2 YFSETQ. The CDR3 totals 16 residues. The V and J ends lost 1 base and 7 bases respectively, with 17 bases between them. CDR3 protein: CASSLRWGGRGGELFF. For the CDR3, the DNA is TGCGCCAGCAGCTTGCGGTGGGGGGGCCGAGGCGGGGAGCTGTTTTTT.

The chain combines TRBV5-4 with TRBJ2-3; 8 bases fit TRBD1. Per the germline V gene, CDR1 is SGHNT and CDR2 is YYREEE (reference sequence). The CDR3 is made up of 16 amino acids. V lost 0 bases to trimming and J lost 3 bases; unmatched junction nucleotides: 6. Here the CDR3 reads CASSLAGTGQTDTQYF. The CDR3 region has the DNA TGTGCCAGCAGCTTGGCGGGGACAGGCCAAACAGATACGCAGTATTTT.

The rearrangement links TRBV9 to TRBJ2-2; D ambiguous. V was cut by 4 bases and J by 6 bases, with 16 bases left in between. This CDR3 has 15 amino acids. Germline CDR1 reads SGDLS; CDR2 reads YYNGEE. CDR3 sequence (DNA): TGTGCCAGCAGCCCCCGACCCCTCGACTCCGGGGAGCTGTTTTTT. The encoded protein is CASSPRPLDSGELFF.

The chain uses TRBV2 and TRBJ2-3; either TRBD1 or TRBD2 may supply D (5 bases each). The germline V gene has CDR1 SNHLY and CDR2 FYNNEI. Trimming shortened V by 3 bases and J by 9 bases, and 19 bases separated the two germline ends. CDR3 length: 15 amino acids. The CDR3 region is CASSDPQGVSGTQYF. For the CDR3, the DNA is TGTGCCAGCAGTGATCCCCAGGGAGTGAGTGGAACGCAGTATTTT. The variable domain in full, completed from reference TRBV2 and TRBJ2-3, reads EPEVTQTPSHQVTQMGQEVILRCVPISNHLYFYWYRQILGQKVEFLVSFYNNEISEKSEIFDDQFSVERPDGSNFTLKIRSTKLEDSAMYFCASSDPQGVSGTQYFGPGTRLTVL.

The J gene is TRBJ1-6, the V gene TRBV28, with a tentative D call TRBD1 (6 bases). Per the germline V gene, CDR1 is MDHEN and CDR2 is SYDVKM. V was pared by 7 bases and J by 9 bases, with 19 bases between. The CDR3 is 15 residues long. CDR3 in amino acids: CASTSLDRTGSPLHF. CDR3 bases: TGTGCCAGCACCTCCCTAGACAGGACGGGTTCACCCCTCCACTTT.

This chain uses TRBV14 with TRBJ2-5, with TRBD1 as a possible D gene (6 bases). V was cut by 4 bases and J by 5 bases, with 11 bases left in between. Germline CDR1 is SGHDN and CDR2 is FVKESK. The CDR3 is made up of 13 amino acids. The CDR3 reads CASSPRQGETQYF. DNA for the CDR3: TGTGCCAGCAGCCCGCGTCAGGGGGAGACCCAGTACTTC.